The clone carrying this T cell receptor (beta chain) was seen repeatedly, ten times or more. The antigen is unknown. Via MiXCR, TCRdb re-called the reads, giving one row per CDR3 protein. The sample has some 500,000 distinct CDR3 sequences; about 40% are singletons. The data are from a study of T cell repertoires in cytomegalovirus infection. This CDR3 contains 14 residues. Germline loops: CDR1 LNHDA, CDR2 SQIVND (reference sequence). V was pared by 5 bases and J by 0 bases, with 8 bases between. This chain uses TRBV19 with TRBJ1-5; D is unclear. This clonotype originated in a human donor in good health (CMV status not recorded). Some clones in this sample may be carry-over from other donors' samples. Sequenced here: cultured PBMCs, sampled from culture after CMV antigen stimulation. CDR3 sequence (DNA): TGTGCCAGTAGTGCCATTTCTAGCAATCAGCCCCAGCATTTT. This encodes CASSAISSNQPQHF.